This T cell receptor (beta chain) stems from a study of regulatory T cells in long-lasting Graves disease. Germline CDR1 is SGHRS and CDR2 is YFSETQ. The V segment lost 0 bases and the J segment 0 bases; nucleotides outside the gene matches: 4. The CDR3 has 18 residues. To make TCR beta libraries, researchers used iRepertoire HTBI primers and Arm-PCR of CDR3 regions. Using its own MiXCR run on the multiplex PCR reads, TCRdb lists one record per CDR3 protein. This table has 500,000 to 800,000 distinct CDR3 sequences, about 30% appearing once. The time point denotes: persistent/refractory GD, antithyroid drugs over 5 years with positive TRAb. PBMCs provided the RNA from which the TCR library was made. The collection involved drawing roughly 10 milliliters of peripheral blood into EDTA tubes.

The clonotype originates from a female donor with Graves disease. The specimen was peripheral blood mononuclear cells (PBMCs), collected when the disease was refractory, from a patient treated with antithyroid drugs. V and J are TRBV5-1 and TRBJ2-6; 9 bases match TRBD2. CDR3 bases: TGCGCCAGCAGCTTGGTGCCAGCGGGAGGCTCTGGGGCCAACGTCCTGACTTTC. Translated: CASSLVPAGGSGANVLTF.